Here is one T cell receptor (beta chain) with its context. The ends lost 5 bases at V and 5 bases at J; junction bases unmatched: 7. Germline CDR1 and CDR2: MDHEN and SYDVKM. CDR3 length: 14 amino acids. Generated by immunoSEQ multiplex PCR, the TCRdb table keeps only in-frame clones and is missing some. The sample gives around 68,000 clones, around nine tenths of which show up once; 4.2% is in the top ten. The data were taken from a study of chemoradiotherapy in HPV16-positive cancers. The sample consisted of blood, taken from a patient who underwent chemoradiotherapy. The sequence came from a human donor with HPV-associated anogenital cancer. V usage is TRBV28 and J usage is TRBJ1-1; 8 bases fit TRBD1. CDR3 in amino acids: CASSHRGGGTEAFF. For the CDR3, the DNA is TGTGCCAGCAGTCACAGGGGGGGAGGGACTGAAGCTTTCTTT. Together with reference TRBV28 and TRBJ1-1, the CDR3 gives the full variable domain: DVKVTQSSRYLVKRTGEKVFLECVQDMDHENMFWYRQDPGLGLRLIYFSYDVKMKEKGDIPEGYSVSREKKERFSLILESASTNQTSMYLCASSHRGGGTEAFFGQGTRLTVV.